The present TCR beta chain was sequenced within a study of CD8 T cells in ankylosing spondylitis. Study-wide results and limits: The study looked at matched synovial fluid samples from ankylosing spondylitis patients. Disease-linked clones were reported to be significantly enriched there. Clones linked to the disease showed a CD8+ phenotype. They occurred at relatively low frequencies in peripheral blood. Previously reported in reactive arthritis synovial fluid and blood were some of the motif variants. Ankylosing spondylitis blood appeared to be characterized by a TCR beta motif of several highly homologous variants.

The CDR3 covers 15 residues. CDR1 and CDR2 (germline): MDHEN, SYDVKM. J gave up 1 base and V 5 bases, and 5 bases lay outside the gene matches. Notes on this clonotype: Its antigen is currently unknown.

TCRdb re-analysed the 5' RACE reads in MiXCR, keeping a single row per CDR3 protein. The table shows about 750,000 distinct CDR3 sequences, with around a fifth occurring only once. This TCR came from a male donor with ankylosing spondylitis. This chain uses TRBV28 with TRBJ1-1, with 9 bases fitting TRBD1. Sequenced material: blood, either unsorted or a sorted T cell fraction (not recorded which). CDR3 in DNA: TGTGCCAGCAGTACAGGGGGCGGGGGGAACACTGAAGCTTTCTTT. Amino acids: CASSTGGGGNTEAFF.